This T cell receptor beta chain was observed in a study of cytomegalovirus exposure and HLA in healthy donors. Across the study: Samples from HLA-typed donors yielded approximately 80 million unique TCRs in an early data release. Study-level findings and limits: With later analysis, a missense DCLRE1C variant became linked to TCR beta V- and J-gene trimming.

PCR involved 60 Vbeta and 13 Jbeta primers. The protocol was immunoSEQ multiplex PCR, while the TCRdb copy is restricted to in-frame clones and leaves out a portion. The data hold about 140,000 clones, with 70% to 80% observed a single time. The V gene end was trimmed by 7 bases and the J gene end by 11 bases; junction bases not matched to a gene: 20. The CDR3 contains 15 residues. Germline CDR1 reads GTSNPN; CDR2 reads SVGIG (reference sequence). Comments on this clone: The antigen remains undetermined.

The donors comprised healthy bone marrow donors. V and J are TRBV30 and TRBJ1-5, with 7 bases identical to TRBD1. Source material: PBMCs. This clonotype originated in a female donor in good health and CMV-seronegative. Here the CDR3 reads CASKTLETGPSTQHF. The CDR3 nucleotides are TGTGCCTCCAAAACGCTCGAGACAGGGCCGTCGACCCAGCATTTT.